The clone carrying this T cell receptor beta chain has a handful of counts. Its antigen is undetermined. Time point indicated: patch test 2, 6 weeks after DPC sensitization. Treatment described: therapeutic diphenylcyclopropenone sensitization with weekly scalp DPC. Donation of samples came from alopecia patients who were 18 to 70 years old and suitable for DPC. MiXCR, run by TCRdb on the RACE reads, gives a single entry per CDR3 protein. The data hold about 380,000 distinct CDR3 sequences, with 6% to 7% observed a single time. This sample is drawn from a study of human T cells and chemical hapten exposure. About the research overall: Patch tests of 0.01% DPC on the upper back were read at 6 days. Study outcomes and limitations: DPC sensitization did not alter TCRs above 1 in 1000 frequency.

Germline CDR1 SQVTM, CDR2 ANQGSEA. This CDR3 comprises 16 residues. V lost 7 bases and J lost 8; bases outside the gene matches: 15. This specimen was whole blood, taken in connection with sensitization to the hapten diphenylcyclopropenone (DPC). This receptor was taken from a young woman with alopecia areata. Some clones in this sample may be carry-over from other donors' samples. This chain joins TRBV29-1 and TRBJ2-1, with 12 bases matching TRBD2. CDR3 loop: CSALSRLAGEVHEQFF. For the CDR3, the DNA is TGCAGCGCCCTGAGCCGACTAGCGGGGGAGGTCCATGAGCAGTTCTTC.